This T cell receptor beta chain was sequenced during a study of control samples from healthy donors and cancer patients. TCRdb's copy holds only in-frame clones and misses some; the assay was immunoSEQ multiplex PCR. Here the sample spans about 70,000 clones, about 90% being singletons. Germline V lookup: CDR1 GTSNPN, CDR2 SVGIG (reference sequence). The CDR3 is 12 residues long. Trimming cost V 5 bases and J 3 bases, with 9 bases left between them. The clonotype comes from a woman in her fifties or sixties with head and neck cancer. V is TRBV30 and J is TRBJ2-3, with D maybe TRBD2 (6 bases). Sequenced material: PBMCs. CDR3 protein: CAWGRRTDTQYF. DNA of the CDR3: TGTGCCTGGGGGAGGAGGACAGATACGCAGTATTTT.